This TCR beta chain derives from a study of cytomegalovirus exposure and HLA in healthy donors. Germline loops: CDR1 LNHNV, CDR2 YYDKDF (reference sequence). This CDR3 spans 16 amino acids. After removal of 0 bases from V and 0 bases from J, the junction contained 4 bases not matched to a gene. A multiplex PCR was run with 60 Vbeta primers and 13 Jbeta primers. Assay: immunoSEQ multiplex PCR; the TCRdb copy retains only in-frame clones and omits some. The repertoire includes approximately 130,000 clones, approximately 82% of them detected once, and 2.7% sits in the top ten. The chain recombines TRBV15 with TRBJ2-5, with 7 bases aligning to TRBD1. This clonotype originated in a boy younger than 10 in good health and CMV-seronegative. Sequenced: PBMCs. The CDR3, as DNA: TGTGCCACCAGCAGAGATAGGGACAGTAACCAAGAGACCCAGTACTTC. Protein sequence: CATSRDRDSNQETQYF.